Listed below are T cell receptor beta chains from one sample, sequenced in a study of blood T cell repertoires in COVID-19. The method was immunoSEQ multiplex PCR; TCRdb's version includes in-frame clones alone and lacks a portion of them. Among a few hundred thousand clones listed, around four fifths were seen once. Sequenced sample: peripheral blood. The receptors come from a woman aged 70 to 79 with COVID-19, enrolled during active disease. The CDR3 runs from the conserved cysteine through the conserved F or W. D genes are given only for firm matches. Clone size is given for some rows only: seen once, a few or many times, or a class if the clone is expanded.

d_call j_call v_call cdr3_length clone_size cdr3_nt cdr3_aa
NA TRBJ2-1 TRBV10-3 14 NA TGTGCCATCAGTGAGGGTTTTCAGGGCGGTGAGCAGTTCTTC CAISEGFQGGEQFF
TRBD1 TRBJ2-2 TRBV5-5 15 NA TGTGCCAGCAGCTTCCCGGGACAGGGAACCGGGGAGCTGTTTTTT CASSFPGQGTGELFF
NA TRBJ1-5 TRBV18 15 NA TGTGCCAGCTCACCACCAGGACTTGGCAATCAGCCCCAGCATTTT CASSPPGLGNQPQHF
NA TRBJ1-2 TRBV6-2/TRBV6-3 13 few TGTGCCAGCAGTTTCCGCGGGGACTATGGCTACACCTTC CASSFRGDYGYTF
NA TRBJ2-2 TRBV30 14 NA TGTGCCTGGAAACAGGACCCGAACACCGGGGAGCTGTTTTTT CAWKQDPNTGELFF
NA TRBJ1-1 TRBV30 13 NA TGTGCCTGGAGTTCGACAGAGAACACTGAAGCTTTCTTT CAWSSTENTEAFF
NA TRBJ2-4 TRBV19 15 NA TGTGCCAGTACCTCGGGATACATAGCCAAAAACATTCAGTACTTC CASTSGYIAKNIQYF
TRBD2 TRBJ2-7 TRBV4-1 18 NA TGCGCCAGCAGCCAAGGGCCTAGCGGGAGACTTGGGTGCCACGAGCAGTACTTC CASSQGPSGRLGCHEQYF
TRBD1 TRBJ2-7 TRBV6-1 15 few TGTGCCAGCAGTGACGTCGACAGGGGTAGGAACGAGCAGTACTTC CASSDVDRGRNEQYF
TRBD1 TRBJ2-3 TRBV5-5 15 NA TGTGCCAGCAGCCGGACAGGGGAGAGCACAGATACGCAGTATTTT CASSRTGESTDTQYF
NA TRBJ2-1 TRBV5-1 16 NA TGCGCCAGCAGTCTGCAAGGGGCGGCGGAGTACAATGAGCAGTTCTTC CASSLQGAAEYNEQFF
NA TRBJ1-1 TRBV7-9 12 NA TGTGCCAGCAGCGCGGGGAACACTGAAGCTTTCTTT CASSAGNTEAFF
NA TRBJ2-5 TRBV7-9 18 few TGTGCCAGCAGCCCCGGCGGGGGCAGAGCTCAAATCCAAGAGACCCAGTACTTC CASSPGGGRAQIQETQYF
NA TRBJ2-3 TRBV5-4 15 NA TGTGCCAGCAGCCTAGGACTATTAGGCACAGATACGCAGTATTTT CASSLGLLGTDTQYF
NA TRBJ1-2 TRBV24-1 13 few TGTGCCACCAGTGAGTCACAGAACTATGGCTACACCTTC CATSESQNYGYTF
NA TRBJ1-1 TRBV27 17 NA TGTGCCAGCAGTTTATCAGGGGGGGTTTTTAGAAACACTGAAGCTTTCTTT CASSLSGGVFRNTEAFF
NA TRBJ1-1 TRBV4-3 13 few TGCGCCAGCAGCCACGGGGAGAACACTGAAGCTTTCTTT CASSHGENTEAFF
TRBD2 TRBJ2-2 TRBV24-1 14 NA TGTGCCACCGCCGGGACTAGCAACCCCGGGGAGCTGTTTTTT CATAGTSNPGELFF
NA TRBJ1-6 TRBV18 16 once TGTGCCAGCTCACCCCGAGGGATAGCCCCGAATTCACCCCTCCACTTT CASSPRGIAPNSPLHF
NA TRBJ2-1 TRBV10-3 16 few TGTGCCATCAGTGGCCCAGATGGCGGGAACCACAATGAGCAGTTCTTC CAISGPDGGNHNEQFF
TRBD2 TRBJ2-2 TRBV27 17 NA TGTGCCAGCAGTCTTAGGACTAGCGGGGATGGTACCGGGGAGCTGTTTTTT CASSLRTSGDGTGELFF
TRBD2 TRBJ2-1 TRBV19 16 once TGTGCCAGTAGGCGGACTATGGCGGGAGGGCCTGGGGAGCAGTTCTTC CASRRTMAGGPGEQFF
TRBD2 TRBJ2-2 TRBV6-4 16 NA TGTGCCAGCAGTGACTCCGGGGGGACCCCGGGCGGGGAGCTGTTTTTT CASSDSGGTPGGELFF
NA TRBJ2-1 TRBV15 15 NA TGTGCCACCAGCAAGGGGGGGACGGGAAAGAATGAGCAGTTCTTC CATSKGGTGKNEQFF
NA TRBJ1-1 TRBV27 14 NA TGTGCCAGCAGGGGCGGGGGGAAGAACACTGAAGCTTTCTTT CASRGGGKNTEAFF
TRBD2 TRBJ2-1 TRBV7-3 15 NA TGTGCCAGCAGCTTAGGGCTAGCGGGAGCAGCTGAGCAGTTCTTC CASSLGLAGAAEQFF
NA TRBJ1-1 TRBV5-8 14 NA TGTGCCAGCAGCAGGCTCGGGGGGGTCACTGAAGCTTTCTTT CASSRLGGVTEAFF
TRBD2 TRBJ2-2 TRBV5-1 14 NA TGCGCCAGCAGCGGCGGGGAGGGCACCGGGGAGCTGTTTTTT CASSGGEGTGELFF
NA TRBJ2-3 TRBV3-1/TRBV3-2 14 NA TGTGCCAGCAGCCAAGAGGGCAGCACAGATACGCAGTATTTT CASSQEGSTDTQYF
NA TRBJ1-1 TRBV7-3 13 many TGTGCCAGCAGCTTAACAGCAGGGACAGAAGCTTTCTTT CASSLTAGTEAFF
TRBD2 TRBJ2-5 TRBV5-4 15 NA TGTGCCAGCAGAAAGAGCGGGAGTGGCCAAGAGACCCAGTACTTC CASRKSGSGQETQYF
TRBD2 TRBJ2-7 TRBV30 16 NA TGTGCCTGGACCTTGGGCCGGACTAGCGCCTCCTACGAGCAGTACTTC CAWTLGRTSASYEQYF
NA TRBJ1-2 TRBV5-1 15 NA TGCGCCAGCAGCTCTCGGGGGGCACCTAACTATGGCTACACCTTC CASSSRGAPNYGYTF
NA TRBJ2-7 TRBV9 13 once TGTGCCAGCAGCGTGTCGGGAGCCAATCCCCCTTACTTC CASSVSGANPPYF
NA TRBJ2-7 TRBV6-5 14 NA TGTGCCAGCAGTTATTGGGGCCCGTCCTACGAGCAGTACTTC CASSYWGPSYEQYF
NA TRBJ1-2 TRBV5-4 16 NA TGTGCCAGCAGCTTGGCCGGGACTGGTACTAACTATGGCTACACCTTC CASSLAGTGTNYGYTF
TRBD1 TRBJ1-1 TRBV7-8 16 NA TGTGCCAGCAGCTCATTGGGGACAGGGGGCTTCACTGAAGCTTTCTTT CASSSLGTGGFTEAFF
NA TRBJ1-6 TRBV27 15 NA TGTGCCAGCAGTTTGAGACAGGCCAATAATTCACCCCTCCACTTT CASSLRQANNSPLHF
TRBD1 TRBJ1-5 TRBV19 13 NA TGTGCCGCCGAGGGACAGGGCAGTCAGCCCCAGCATTTT CAAEGQGSQPQHF
TRBD2 TRBJ2-7 TRBV3-1/TRBV3-2 19 NA TGTGCCAGCAGCCTGTTCGGGACTAGCGGGAGTAGTAGGTCCTACGAGCAGTACTTC CASSLFGTSGSSRSYEQYF
NA TRBJ1-5 TRBV28 12 NA TGTGCCAGCACGGGTAGCAATCAGCCCCAGCATTTT CASTGSNQPQHF
NA TRBJ1-2 TRBV19 15 few TGTGCCAGTAGTTTTCGGGCGGGAGTGGTCTATGGCTACACCTTC CASSFRAGVVYGYTF
NA TRBJ1-1 TRBV4-1 16 NA TGCGCCAGCAGCCAGCCTCTGGGACAACCGAACACTGAAGCTTTCTTT CASSQPLGQPNTEAFF
TRBD1 TRBJ2-3 TRBV6-2/TRBV6-3 20 NA TGTGCCAGCAGCCCAAATCAACCGGACAGGGCTTTTCTGAGCACAGATACGCAGTATTTT CASSPNQPDRAFLSTDTQYF
TRBD1 TRBJ1-2 TRBV7-2 14 NA TGTGCCAGCAGCCGGGGGACAGCTAACTATGGCTACACCTTC CASSRGTANYGYTF
TRBD1 TRBJ1-6 TRBV12-3/TRBV12-4 13 NA TGTGCCAGCAGTACGGGACAGGTGTCACCCCTCCACTTT CASSTGQVSPLHF